The rows below give T cell receptor beta chains drawn from one sample of a study of breast tumors, draining lymph nodes, adjacent tissues. TCRdb redid the calling of the multiplex PCR reads with MiXCR, one entry per CDR3 protein. The table lists under 300,000 distinct CDR3 sequences, less than 40% of them singletons. The sequenced material came from axillary lymph node tissue. These receptors were obtained from a female donor with breast cancer. Some clones in this sample may be carry-over from other donors' samples. Both conserved end residues are part of each CDR3. The D gene is left open where the match is weak. Some rows have no size entry. The others give once, few or many, or a class for an expanded clone.

>15|TRBJ2-1|TRBD2|-|TRBV3-1
CASQGLAGPGDEQFF
TGTGCCAGCCAGGGACTAGCGGGGCCAGGGGATGAGCAGTTCTTC
>13|TRBJ1-5|-|many|TRBV9
CASSSRVNQPQHF
TGTGCCAGCAGCTCCCGGGTGAATCAGCCCCAGCATTTT
>12|TRBJ1-6|-|-|TRBV5-1
CASSSGDSPLHF
TGCGCCAGCAGCTCGGGCGATTCACCCCTCCACTTT
>14|TRBJ2-7|TRBD2|-|TRBV20-1
CSAREGLAGPEQYF
TGCAGTGCTAGAGAGGGGCTAGCGGGGCCCGAGCAGTACTTC
>13|TRBJ2-1|-|-|TRBV5-4
CASSDRRGNEQFF
TGTGCCAGCAGCGACCGCCGCGGGAATGAGCAGTTCTTC
>12|TRBJ2-5|-|many|TRBV6-6
CASSQSQGTTYF
TGTGCCAGCAGTCAGTCTCAGGGGACAACATACTTC
>17|TRBJ2-5|TRBD2|many|TRBV29-1
CSVGGTSGRPRQETQYF
TGCAGCGTTGGTGGAACTAGCGGGAGACCCCGTCAAGAGACCCAGTACTTC
>15|TRBJ2-4|-|-|TRBV7-2
CASSLESGTRSIQYF
TGTGCCAGCAGCTTAGAGTCAGGGACAAGGAGCATTCAGTACTTC
>15|TRBJ2-1|TRBD1|many|TRBV5-1
CASSFGGQGKNEQFF
TGCGCCAGCAGCTTTGGAGGACAGGGTAAAAATGAGCAGTTCTTC
>14|TRBJ1-2|TRBD1|many|TRBV13
CASSDGTGAYGYTF
TGTGCCAGCAGCGACGGAACAGGGGCCTATGGCTACACCTTC
>11|TRBJ1-4|-|many|TRBV30
CACLRGPAEIF
TGTGCCTGTTTACGGGGGCCGGCAGAGATTTTT
>13|TRBJ1-5|-|many|TRBV2
CASDGTTNQPQHF
TGTGCCAGTGACGGGACAACTAATCAGCCCCAGCATTTT
>10|TRBJ2-2|TRBD1|-|TRBV20-1
CSASGQGAFF
TGCAGTGCTAGTGGGCAGGGGGCGTTTTTT
>13|TRBJ2-7|TRBD2|-|TRBV7-2
CASTGGTLGAQYF
TGTGCCAGCACCGGGGGGACTCTCGGTGCGCAGTACTTC
>13|TRBJ1-2|-|many|TRBV28
CASSPSRTYGYTF
TGTGCCAGCAGTCCGAGTCGGACCTATGGCTACACCTTC
>13|TRBJ2-5|TRBD1|many|TRBV6-6
CASKRQGFETQYF
TGTGCCAGCAAGAGACAGGGGTTTGAGACCCAGTACTTC
>23|TRBJ2-2|-|-|TRBV6-6
CASSYEGASYEQYFGPDTGELFF
-
>15|TRBJ1-6|-|-|TRBV10-1
CASSEALGLNSPLHF
TGCGCCAGCAGTGAGGCGCTAGGGCTTAATTCACCCCTCCACTTT
>17|TRBJ2-7|TRBD2|many|TRBV11-2
CASSPGLAGGRYYEQYF
TGTGCCAGCAGCCCAGGTCTAGCGGGGGGACGGTACTACGAGCAGTACTTC
>16|TRBJ2-4|-|-|TRBV7-3
CASSLGGIKWGNIQYF
TGTGCCAGCAGCTTAGGCGGGATTAAATGGGGGAACATTCAGTACTTC
>17|TRBJ2-3|-|-|TRBV7-8
CASSARVAGPSADTQYF
TGTGCCAGCAGTGCTAGAGTGGCGGGGCCTAGCGCAGATACGCAGTATTTT
>15|TRBJ2-5|TRBD2|-|TRBV20-1
CSAREGSGGAKTQYF
TGCAGTGCTAGAGAGGGGAGCGGGGGGGCGAAGACCCAGTACTTC
>12|TRBJ2-1|TRBD2|-|TRBV10-3
CAITAGVDEQLF
TGTGCCATCACGGCGGGGGTGGATGAGCAGCTCTTC